The 29 T cell receptor beta chains below were found in one sample sequenced in a study of shared clonotypes between healthy human individuals. The assay was immunoSEQ multiplex PCR, and TCRdb's table has in-frame clones only and misses some. The table records fewer than 2.5 million clones, approximately 94% of them present only once. Input material: naive CD4+ T cells from PBMCs. The subset was: CD45RA+ positively selected. All receptors derive from a man aged 18 to 30 in good health. Some clones in this sample may be carry-over from other donors' samples.

This chain joins TRBV7-6 and TRBJ2-1, with D possibly called TRBD1 or TRBD2 (6 bases each). V was shortened by 6 bases and J by 0 bases, with 12 bases between the two germline ends. CDR3 length: 15 residues. CDR1 SGHVS and CDR2 FNYEAQ come from the germline V gene. The CDR3 nucleotides are TGTGCCAGCAGTGTAGCGGACAGCTCCTACAATGAGCAGTTCTTC. Protein sequence: CASSVADSSYNEQFF.

As regards this clone: The same CDR3 arises from other DNA sequences in this sample as well. The chain couples TRBV6-5 to TRBJ1-1; D gene unclear. This CDR3 contains 13 residues. Germline CDR1 MNHEY, CDR2 SVGAGI. Between the trimmed V and J ends, which lost 2 bases and 5 bases, there was a span of 9 bases. The CDR3 here is CASSYPPGTEAFF. The CDR3 bases are TGTGCCAGCAGTTACCCACCTGGGACTGAAGCTTTCTTT.

The chain combines TRBV6-6 with TRBJ2-7, with D perhaps matching TRBD1 (5 bases). Germline CDR1 is MNHNY and CDR2 is SVGAGI (reference sequence). V was pared by 2 bases and J by 7 bases, with 9 bases between. The CDR3 is 12 amino acids. This CDR3 reads CASSYIGDEQYF. CDR3 nucleotides: TGTGCCAGCAGTTACATAGGGGATGAGCAGTACTTC.

The chain couples TRBV28 to TRBJ2-7, with 7 nucleotides matching TRBD2. V lost 3 bases to trimming and J lost 12 bases; unmatched junction nucleotides: 8. The CDR3 runs 12 residues. Germline-derived CDR1 and CDR2 are MDHEN and SYDVKM. The CDR3 spells CASSLAGTTWYF. CDR3 coding DNA: TGTGCCAGCAGTTTGGCAGGGACTACGTGGTACTTC.

The table lists this clone with a count of one. The chain carries TRBV28 and TRBJ2-2, with 8 bases matching TRBD2. V was pared by 5 bases and J by 3 bases, with 11 bases of the junction left unmatched. This CDR3 region has 17 residues. Germline V gene data show CDR1 as MDHEN and CDR2 as SYDVKM. The CDR3 DNA is TGTGCCAGCAGTCGTCCCCCAGGGCGGGAGGACACCGGGGAGCTGTTTTTT. Its protein is CASSRPPGREDTGELFF.

V usage is TRBV7-2 and J usage is TRBJ2-3; 11 nucleotides agree with TRBD2. The CDR3 extends over 17 amino acids. CDR1 is SGHTA and CDR2 is FQGNSA in the germline V gene. The J segment lost 4 bases and the V segment lost 7 bases, leaving 13 bases of the junction unmatched. CDR3 protein: CASTPGSGRAGADTQYF. The CDR3 DNA sequence: TGTGCCAGCACCCCGGGTAGCGGGAGGGCCGGGGCAGATACGCAGTATTTT.

This clone appeared a single time. The rearrangement joins TRBV5-1 to TRBJ1-2; D remains ambiguous. Trimming removed 4 bases at V and 4 bases at J, with 14 bases between. Germline assignment: CDR1 SGHRS and CDR2 YFSETQ. The CDR3 runs 14 residues. The CDR3 DNA is TGCGCCAGCAGCCAAGAGGGCTCCCCCTATGGCTACACCTTC. The encoded protein is CASSQEGSPYGYTF.

This clone was observed a few times. The chain uses TRBV2 and TRBJ1-5; perhaps TRBD1 as D (5 bases). This CDR3 region has 13 residues. Germline lookup yields CDR1 SNHLY and CDR2 FYNNEI. V lost 7 bases, J lost 6 bases, and 13 bases lay in between. CDR3 in DNA: TGTGCCAGCACTTGGGGCCTTTCTCAGCCCCAGCATTTT. Residues: CASTWGLSQPQHF.

The chain employs TRBV6-6 and TRBJ2-1; 10 positions match TRBD2. This CDR3 is built from 16 residues. J lost 5 bases, V lost 0 bases, and 4 bases had no gene match. CDR1 and CDR2 from the germline V gene are MNHNY and SVGAGI (reference sequence). CDR3 region: CASSYSGLAGDNEQFF. In DNA form, the CDR3 reads TGTGCCAGCAGTTACTCTGGGCTAGCGGGAGACAATGAGCAGTTCTTC.

J is TRBJ1-1 and V is TRBV28; weak D call: TRBD1 (5 bases). Trimming took 2 bases from V and 11 from J, leaving 15 bases between them. This CDR3 is 13 amino acids long. Germline lookup yields CDR1 MDHEN and CDR2 SYDVKM. This chain's CDR3 is CASSLRGVNNAFF. CDR3 bases: TGTGCCAGCAGTTTAAGGGGAGTGAACAACGCTTTCTTT. Full variable domain (missing parts from reference TRBV28 and TRBJ1-1): DVKVTQSSRYLVKRTGEKVFLECVQDMDHENMFWYRQDPGLGLRLIYFSYDVKMKEKGDIPEGYSVSREKKERFSLILESASTNQTSMYLCASSLRGVNNAFFGQGTRLTVV.

CDR3 residues: CASSEQEAGGYTF. In nucleotides, the CDR3 is TGTGCCAGCAGTGAACAGGAGGCTGGAGGCTACACCTTC. The chain carries TRBV6-1 and TRBJ1-2; D unclear. This CDR3 is 13 amino acids long. Trimming removed 2 bases from V and 8 bases from J, with 12 bases in between. Germline V gene sequence: CDR1 MNHNS, CDR2 SASEGT.

This chain links TRBV27 with TRBJ2-2, with D perhaps TRBD2 (6 bases). Per germline, CDR1 MNHEY and CDR2 SMNVEV (reference sequence). Trimming left V 5 bases short and J 0 bases short, with 16 bases between. The CDR3 runs 17 residues. CDR3 bases: TGTGCCAGCAGTAACCTCCGGGACTCGGCGAACACCGGGGAGCTGTTTTTT. This translates into CASSNLRDSANTGELFF.

The genes are TRBV5-1 and TRBJ2-5; D is undetermined. Per germline, CDR1 SGHRS and CDR2 YFSETQ. V gave up 4 bases and J gave up 7 bases, with 17 bases separating them. The CDR3 contains 14 residues. DNA of the CDR3: TGCGCCAGCAGCCCCGTGGACCTAGTGGGGACCCAGTACTTC. It is translated as CASSPVDLVGTQYF.

CDR3 coding DNA: TGTGCCAGCTCATTCAACTCTGGAAACACCATATATTTT. This translates into CASSFNSGNTIYF. The rearrangement uses TRBV18 and TRBJ1-3; D is uncertain. This CDR3 is built from 13 residues. The germline V gene encodes CDR1 KGHSH and CDR2 LQKENI. The V and J ends lost 5 bases and 0 bases respectively, with 5 bases between them.

The chain carries TRBV30 and TRBJ2-1, with unresolved D. Germline V lookup: CDR1 GTSNPN, CDR2 SVGIG (reference sequence). With 0 bases removed from V and 9 bases from J, the gap between germline ends came to 6 bases. This CDR3 comprises 11 residues. The CDR3 region is CAWSVRTEQFF. CDR3 DNA: TGTGCCTGGAGTGTAAGGACTGAGCAGTTCTTC.

V gene TRBV2 combines with J gene TRBJ2-7; D might be TRBD1 (5 bases). The germline V and J ends were trimmed by 4 bases and 7 bases, with 8 bases remaining between them. CDR1 is SNHLY, CDR2 FYNNEI, per germline. CDR3 length: 11 amino acids. CDR3: CASSGWTEQYF. In DNA, the CDR3 is TGTGCCAGCAGTGGATGGACAGAGCAGTACTTC.

The V gene is TRBV5-5, the J gene TRBJ2-7, with D unresolved. Trimming removed 0 bases from V and 7 bases from J, with 14 bases in between. The CDR3 contains 14 residues. In germline, CDR1 is SGHKS, CDR2 YYEKEE (reference sequence). The CDR3 DNA is TGTGCCAGCAGCTTGGGGATCGGTGTGGGAGAGCAGTACTTC. This sequence encodes CASSLGIGVGEQYF.

V gene TRBV5-1 combines with J gene TRBJ2-5; 7 bases agree with TRBD2. V lost 0 bases, J lost 5 bases, and 10 bases stayed unmatched. This CDR3 region has 16 residues. The germline gives CDR1 SGHRS, CDR2 YFSETQ. The CDR3: CASSLVAAGRAETQYF. CDR3 in DNA: TGCGCCAGCAGCTTGGTTGCAGCGGGAAGAGCGGAGACCCAGTACTTC.

The V call is TRBV18, the J call TRBJ1-1; 11 positions agree with TRBD1. The CDR3 covers 16 residues. Losses at the gene ends were 5 bases for V and 6 bases for J; bases not matched to a gene: 11. Looked up from germline, CDR1 is KGHSH and CDR2 is LQKENI. The CDR3 DNA reads as TGTGCCAGCTCAGCGGACAGGGGGCTATGGAGCCCTGAAGCTTTCTTT. Translation: CASSADRGLWSPEAFF.

This rearrangement joins TRBV28 to TRBJ2-1; 8 bases align to TRBD1. Trimming removed 2 bases from V and 6 bases from J; junction bases left unmatched: 6. CDR3 length equals 15 residues. Germline assignment: CDR1 MDHEN and CDR2 SYDVKM. The CDR3 is CASSLAGGFINEQFF. DNA of the CDR3: TGTGCCAGCAGTTTAGCAGGGGGCTTTATCAATGAGCAGTTCTTC.

With regard to this clone: This sample also contains other DNA sequences that code for the same CDR3. The CDR3 region is CASSPEEETQYF. DNA for the CDR3: TGTGCCAGCTCACCGGAGGAGGAGACCCAGTACTTC. The V call is TRBV18, the J call TRBJ2-5; TRBD2 is a possible D gene (5 bases). V lost 3 bases, J lost 5 bases, and 7 bases lay in between. Germline CDR1 is KGHSH and CDR2 is LQKENI. The CDR3 runs 12 residues. Variable domain in full (rest from reference TRBV18 and TRBJ2-5): NAGVMQNPRHLVRRRGQEARLRCSPMKGHSHVYWYRQLPEEGLKFMVYLQKENIIDESGMPKERFSAEFPKEGPSILRIQQVVRGDSAAYFCASSPEEETQYFGPGTRLLVL.

The rearrangement uses TRBV10-3 and TRBJ2-1; D ambiguous. The CDR3 runs to 13 residues. CDR1 and CDR2 (germline): ENHRY, SYGVKD. The V gene lost 4 bases and the J gene lost 9 bases, with 13 bases spanning the gap. The CDR3 region is CAISGPLGGEQFF. CDR3 sequence (DNA): TGTGCCATCAGTGGGCCGCTAGGCGGTGAGCAGTTCTTC.

The chain couples TRBV6-1 to TRBJ2-7; D call uncertain. CDR3 length: 12 amino acids. CDR1 is MNHNS, CDR2 SASEGT, per germline. The ends were cut back, 5 bases at V and 2 bases at J, with 7 bases in the middle. CDR3 DNA: TGTGCCAGCAGTTCCCAACCCTACGAGCAGTACTTC. Protein: CASSSQPYEQYF.

The chain uses TRBV10-3 and TRBJ2-7; tentatively, D is TRBD2 (5 bases). The V gene lost 0 bases and the J gene lost 7 bases, with 10 bases spanning the gap. CDR1 is ENHRY, CDR2 SYGVKD, per germline. This CDR3 has 13 residues. The CDR3 DNA reads as TGTGCCATCAGTGAGTCCGGGATTGGAGAGCAGTACTTC. Protein product: CAISESGIGEQYF.

This clone is a singleton in its sample. V gene TRBV6-5 combines with J gene TRBJ1-2; D ambiguous. V lost 5 bases and J 1 base, leaving 11 bases between the germline ends. Germline V gene sequence: CDR1 MNHEY, CDR2 SVGAGI. The CDR3 contains 14 residues. CDR3: CASSQVAINYGYTF. CDR3 sequence (DNA): TGTGCCAGCAGTCAGGTCGCCATTAACTATGGCTACACCTTC.

The chain links TRBV19 to TRBJ2-1; D tentatively reads TRBD1 or TRBD2 (6 bases each). The germline V and J ends were trimmed by 3 bases and 8 bases, with 14 bases remaining between them. The CDR3 loop spans 14 amino acids. Per the germline V gene, CDR1 is LNHDA and CDR2 is SQIVND (reference sequence). CDR3 bases: TGTGCCAGTAGTATTGCCCGGGGGCGCGATGAGCAGTTCTTC. Amino acid sequence: CASSIARGRDEQFF. The full variable domain, in which reference TRBV19 and TRBJ2-1 provide the parts outside the CDR3, is DGGITQSPKYLFRKEGQNVTLSCEQNLNHDAMYWYRQDPGQGLRLIYYSQIVNDFQKGDIAEGYSVSREKKESFPLTVTSAQKNPTAFYLCASSIARGRDEQFFGPGTRLTVL.

V gene TRBV27 combines with J gene TRBJ2-3; 8 bases are a match to TRBD2. Germline assignment: CDR1 MNHEY and CDR2 SMNVEV (reference sequence). J gave up 4 bases and V 2 bases, and 5 bases lay outside the gene matches. The CDR3 runs 15 residues. The CDR3 bases are TGTGCCAGCAGTTTACACGCGCGGGAGGCAGATACGCAGTATTTT. This translates into CASSLHAREADTQYF.

CDR3: CASSVSGGAGYGYTF. The CDR3 coding sequence is TGTGCCAGCAGCGTTTCTGGGGGCGCGGGCTATGGCTACACCTTC. The genes are TRBV5-4 and TRBJ1-2; possibly TRBD1 for D (6 bases). The V end lost 4 bases, the J end lost 4 bases, and 17 bases lay between the germline ends. The CDR3 runs to 15 residues. Germline values: CDR1 SGHNT, CDR2 YYREEE (reference sequence).

On this clone itself: Other nucleotide sequences from this sample produce the same CDR3. The chain employs TRBV18 and TRBJ2-5, with unresolved D. Germline CDR1 reads KGHSH; CDR2 reads LQKENI. The V end lost 3 bases, the J end lost 4 bases, and 9 bases lay between the germline ends. CDR3 length equals 13 residues. For the CDR3, the DNA is TGTGCCAGCTCACCGGGATTAAGAGAGACCCAGTACTTC. As protein: CASSPGLRETQYF.